The source of this T cell receptor (beta chain) is a study of control samples from healthy donors and cancer patients. TCRdb keeps only in-frame clones here, not all; method: immunoSEQ multiplex PCR. The table includes roughly 100,000 clones, 92% detected once. V was trimmed by 0 bases and J by 1 base, leaving 9 bases between them. The germline CDR1 and CDR2 sequences are ENHRY and SYGVKD. The CDR3 consists of 15 residues. This chain connects TRBV10-3 to TRBJ1-2, with a tentative D call TRBD1 (6 bases). The source of this sequence is a woman aged 18-29 years in good health. The sequenced material came from blood. Here the CDR3 DNA reads TGTGCCATCAGTGAGTCGGCCAGGGGTAACTATGGCTACACCTTC. This translates into CAISESARGNYGYTF.